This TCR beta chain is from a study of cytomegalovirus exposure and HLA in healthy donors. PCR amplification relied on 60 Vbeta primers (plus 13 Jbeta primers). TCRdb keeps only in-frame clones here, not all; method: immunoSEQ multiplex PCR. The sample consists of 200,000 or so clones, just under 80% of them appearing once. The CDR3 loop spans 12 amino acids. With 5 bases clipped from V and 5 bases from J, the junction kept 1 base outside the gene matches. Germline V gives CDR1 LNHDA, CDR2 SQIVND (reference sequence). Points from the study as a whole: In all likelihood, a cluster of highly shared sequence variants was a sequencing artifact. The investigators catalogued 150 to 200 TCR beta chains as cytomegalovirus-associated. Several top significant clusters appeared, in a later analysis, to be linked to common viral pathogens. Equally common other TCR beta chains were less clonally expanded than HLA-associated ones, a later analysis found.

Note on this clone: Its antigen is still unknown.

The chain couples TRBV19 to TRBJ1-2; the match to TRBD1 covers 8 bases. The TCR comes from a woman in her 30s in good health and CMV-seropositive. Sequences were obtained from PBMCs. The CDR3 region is CASSRQGYGYTF. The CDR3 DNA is TGTGCCAGTAGTCGACAGGGGTATGGCTACACCTTC.